The entry below gives a single TCR beta chain sequence along with its context. The antigen remains undetermined. J gave up 3 bases and V 5 bases, and 14 bases lay outside the gene matches. Germline V gives CDR1 MNHNY, CDR2 SVGAGI (reference sequence). The CDR3 is 17 residues long. This sample is part of a study of Ad26.COV2.S vaccination and SARS-CoV-2 variants. The table came from immunoSEQ multiplex PCR; TCRdb's copy has only in-frame clones and leaves some out. The table has more than 150,000 clones, roughly nine tenths seen once. Findings of the study overall: A substantial breadth of spike-specific CD8+ and CD4+ T cell responses after vaccination has been reported. Total T cell responses were possibly underestimated by TCR breadth and depth analyses. For non-spike TCRs, breadth in vaccine recipients resembled that in placebo recipients. Placebo recipients trailed vaccine recipients in spike-specific TCR breadth.

The clonotype originates from a human donor who had recovered from COVID-19. J is TRBJ2-7 and V is TRBV6-6; 9 bases are shared with TRBD2. The input for sequencing was peripheral blood, taken after recovery from COVID-19. The CDR3 protein is CASSRIGTSWIYYEQYF. The CDR3 coding sequence is TGTGCCAGCAGTCGAATCGGGACTAGCTGGATTTACTACGAGCAGTACTTC.